This T cell receptor beta chain was sequenced in a study of graft-versus-host responses after intestinal transplantation. The table came from immunoSEQ multiplex PCR; TCRdb's copy has only in-frame clones and leaves some out. Among about 77,000 clones listed, over 80% were seen once. The specimen was PBMCs, collected 98 days after intestinal transplantation. The receptor was derived from a human patient who received an intestinal transplant, so some T cells may come from the graft donor.

CDR3 sequence reads: CAWSESGNTIYF. DNA for the CDR3: TGTGCCTGGAGTGAATCTGGAAACACCATATATTTT. The V gene is TRBV30, the J gene TRBJ1-3, with D unresolved. The CDR3 is made up of 12 amino acids. V lost 1 base and J lost 1, with 2 bases in between. Germline V CDR1 and CDR2: GTSNPN, SVGIG (reference sequence).